The 27 T cell receptor beta chains in this list originate from one sample, sequenced in a study of shared clonotypes between healthy human individuals. Assay: immunoSEQ multiplex PCR; the TCRdb copy retains only in-frame clones and omits some. The sample has some 2,400,000 clones, under 97% seen once; the top ten hold 0.1% to 0.15%. Sequenced: naive CD4+ T cells sorted from blood. The subset was: CD45RA+ positively selected. The receptor source for this set is a man younger than 35 in good health.

The rearrangement joins TRBV5-4 to TRBJ2-5, with TRBD2 as a possible D gene (6 bases). Per germline, CDR1 SGHNT and CDR2 YYREEE (reference sequence). With 4 bases removed from V and 1 base from J, the gap between germline ends came to 11 bases. The CDR3 runs to 14 residues. The CDR3 loop reads CASSRRGSQETQYF. CDR3 nucleotides: TGTGCCAGCAGCCGCCGGGGGAGCCAAGAGACCCAGTACTTC. Variable domain in full (rest from reference TRBV5-4 and TRBJ2-5): ETGVTQSPTHLIKTRGQQVTLRCSSQSGHNTVSWYQQALGQGPQFIFQYYREEENGRGNFPPRFSGLQFPNYSSELNVNALELDDSALYLCASSRRGSQETQYFGPGTRLLVL.

V is TRBV11-2 and J is TRBJ2-7, with 7 bases identical to TRBD1. Trimming at V came to 4 bases and at J to 2 bases, leaving 8 bases not matched to a gene. The CDR3 has 15 amino acids. The germline V gene encodes CDR1 SGHAT and CDR2 FQNNGV. This chain's CDR3 is CASSSHRGLAYEQYF. The CDR3 region has the DNA TGTGCCAGCAGCTCGCACAGGGGTCTGGCCTACGAGCAGTACTTC.

The chain uses TRBV5-1 and TRBJ2-5; D is tentatively TRBD1 or TRBD2 (6 bases each). Germline loops: CDR1 SGHRS, CDR2 YFSETQ. V was pared by 4 bases and J by 5 bases, with 15 bases between. The CDR3 spans 14 residues. In nucleotides, the CDR3 is TGCGCCAGCAGCGTACCGGGGGCTAGGGAGACCCAGTACTTC. This translates into CASSVPGARETQYF. Complete variable domain (other parts from reference TRBV5-1 and TRBJ2-5): KAGVTQTPRYLIKTRGQQVTLSCSPISGHRSVSWYQQTPGQGLQFLFEYFSETQRNKGNFPGRFSGRQFSNSRSEMNVSTLELGDSALYLCASSVPGARETQYFGPGTRLLVL.

The chain employs TRBV6-1 and TRBJ1-2; tentative D call: TRBD1 (5 bases). Germline V CDR1 and CDR2: MNHNS, SASEGT. V was pared by 8 bases and J by 2 bases, with 12 bases between. This CDR3 is 13 amino acids long. The CDR3 protein is CASARDGNYGYTF. In nucleotides, the CDR3 is TGTGCCAGCGCCCGGGACGGCAACTATGGCTACACCTTC.

The chain has TRBV18 and TRBJ1-2; TRBD1 might be the D (6 bases). CDR1 is KGHSH, CDR2 LQKENI, per germline. Trimming stripped 2 bases from V and 4 bases from J, with 8 bases between. The CDR3 runs 13 residues. CDR3 nucleotide sequence: TGTGCCAGCTCACCATCACAGGGCTATGGCTACACCTTC. It is translated as CASSPSQGYGYTF.

The rearrangement joins TRBV7-9 to TRBJ2-3; D may be TRBD1 (6 bases). Trimming cost V 5 bases and J 4 bases, with 13 bases left between them. The CDR3 is 14 residues long. Looked up from germline, CDR1 is SEHNR and CDR2 is FQNEAQ (reference sequence). The CDR3 loop is CASSILDSSDTQYF. Here the CDR3 DNA reads TGTGCCAGCAGCATACTGGACAGTTCAGATACGCAGTATTTT.

The rearrangement joins TRBV30 to TRBJ2-7; TRBD1 or TRBD2 may be the D gene (6 bases each). Per germline, CDR1 GTSNPN and CDR2 SVGIG (reference sequence). Trimming shortened V by 5 bases and J by 9 bases, and 23 bases separated the two germline ends. This CDR3 spans 14 amino acids. This chain's CDR3 is CAWGRDTSTPGQYF. CDR3 DNA: TGTGCCTGGGGGCGGGACACCTCCACACCCGGGCAGTACTTC.

The chain is built from TRBV7-8 and TRBJ2-7, with 8 bases lining up with TRBD2. The CDR3 spans 18 residues. V trimming: 5 bases; J trimming: 0 bases; junction bases outside the gene matches: 15. Per the germline V gene, CDR1 is SGHVS and CDR2 is FQNEAQ. The chain's CDR3 is CASSPGAASGRYSYEQYF. CDR3 coding DNA: TGTGCCAGCAGCCCCGGGGCGGCTAGCGGGCGATACTCCTACGAGCAGTACTTC.

The rearrangement joins TRBV9 to TRBJ2-3, with 12 bases lining up with TRBD2. V lost 4 bases and J lost 2; bases outside the gene matches: 5. The CDR3 length is 16 residues. Germline values: CDR1 SGDLS, CDR2 YYNGEE. The CDR3 protein is CASSPRTSGATDTQYF. The CDR3 nucleotides read TGTGCCAGCAGCCCCAGGACTAGCGGGGCCACAGATACGCAGTATTTT.

J is TRBJ2-3 and V is TRBV7-6; D is possibly TRBD1 (5 bases). CDR3 length: 16 amino acids. The germline gives CDR1 SGHVS, CDR2 FNYEAQ. V lost 1 base, J lost 0 bases, and 11 bases lay in between. The CDR3 loop reads CASSLVRTHSTDTQYF. The CDR3 DNA reads as TGTGCCAGCAGCTTAGTAAGGACACATAGCACAGATACGCAGTATTTT.

The rearrangement joins TRBV5-4 to TRBJ2-2; D perhaps matches TRBD1 (6 bases). Looked up from germline, CDR1 is SGHNT and CDR2 is YYREEE (reference sequence). The CDR3 totals 17 residues. V shed 0 bases and J shed 6 bases, with 18 bases lying between them. The CDR3 is CASSLAGARATPGELFF. CDR3 bases: TGTGCCAGCAGCTTGGCAGGGGCCAGGGCCACACCCGGGGAGCTGTTTTTT. Full variable domain (rest looked up from reference TRBV5-4 and TRBJ2-2): ETGVTQSPTHLIKTRGQQVTLRCSSQSGHNTVSWYQQALGQGPQFIFQYYREEENGRGNFPPRFSGLQFPNYSSELNVNALELDDSALYLCASSLAGARATPGELFFGEGSRLTVL.

The chain couples TRBV4-1 to TRBJ2-3; TRBD1 aligns across 7 bases. The CDR3 consists of 15 residues. J was trimmed by 6 bases and V by 6 bases; bases with no gene match: 12. Germline V gives CDR1 MGHRA, CDR2 YSYEKL. CDR3 protein: CASRAGTATSDTQYF. DNA of the CDR3: TGCGCCAGCAGAGCCGGGACAGCCACGTCCGATACGCAGTATTTT.

This chain connects TRBV2 to TRBJ2-1; a weak D match, TRBD2 (6 bases). The germline V and J ends were trimmed by 4 bases and 0 bases, with 7 bases remaining between them. The CDR3 loop spans 14 amino acids. Germline CDR1 SNHLY, CDR2 FYNNEI. DNA of the CDR3: TGTGCCAGCAGTGGGGAGGCCTCCTACAATGAGCAGTTCTTC. It codes for CASSGEASYNEQFF.

This clone was seen a single time. The rearrangement joins TRBV7-8 to TRBJ2-7; TRBD2 matches 12 bases. CDR3 size: 13 residues. Trimming cost V 7 bases and J 4 bases; bases outside gene matches: 2. Germline V gives CDR1 SGHVS, CDR2 FQNEAQ. This CDR3 is CASTGLAGYEQYF. Written as DNA, the CDR3 is TGTGCCAGCACGGGACTAGCGGGTTACGAGCAGTACTTC.

Turning to this clone: Distinct nucleotide sequences in the sample also encode this CDR3. As DNA, the CDR3 is TGCGCCAGCAGCTTGGTTGGCGGACCAAACACTGAAGCTTTCTTT. Translating it yields CASSLVGGPNTEAFF. The V and J genes are TRBV5-1 and TRBJ1-1; D unclear. V was pared by 0 bases and J by 2 bases, with 11 bases between. Germline assignment: CDR1 SGHRS and CDR2 YFSETQ. There are 15 residues in the CDR3.

The V call is TRBV11-2, the J call TRBJ2-3; tentative D call: TRBD2 (5 bases). The CDR3 length is 15 residues. Trimming left V 5 bases short and J 1 base short, with 13 bases between. Germline V lookup: CDR1 SGHAT, CDR2 FQNNGV. The CDR3 spells CASSPSIARTDTQYF. The CDR3 DNA reads TGTGCCAGCAGCCCGTCAATAGCGCGCACAGATACGCAGTATTTT. Full variable domain (outside the CDR3, taken from reference TRBV11-2 and TRBJ2-3): EAGVAQSPRYKIIEKRQSVAFWCNPISGHATLYWYQQILGQGPKLLIQFQNNGVVDDSQLPKDRFSAERLKGVDSTLKIQPAKLEDSAVYLCASSPSIARTDTQYFGPGTRLTVL.

The CDR3 DNA reads TGTGCCAGCAGTTACTCGATGTCTGGAAATGGCTACACCTTC. Protein product: CASSYSMSGNGYTF. This chain uses TRBV6-5 with TRBJ1-2; no firm D call. The germline CDR1 and CDR2 sequences are MNHEY and SVGAGI. The CDR3 consists of 14 residues. The germline V and J ends were trimmed by 0 bases and 6 bases, with 11 bases remaining between them.

Concerning this clone itself: The same CDR3 is also encoded by other DNA sequences in this sample. This chain links TRBV7-2 with TRBJ2-3; TRBD2 aligns across 13 bases. The CDR3 length is 16 residues. Germline loops: CDR1 SGHTA, CDR2 FQGNSA. With 1 base clipped from V and 6 bases from J, the junction kept 4 bases outside the gene matches. CDR3 sequence (DNA): TGTGCCAGCAGCTTAGTTGGGACTAGCGGGACCGATACGCAGTATTTT. This sequence encodes CASSLVGTSGTDTQYF.

In regard to this clone: The same CDR3 can be traced to other DNA sequences in this sample. V usage is TRBV7-2 and J usage is TRBJ2-3; D is undetermined. The V and J ends lost 2 bases and 6 bases respectively, with 3 bases between them. The CDR3 consists of 11 residues. Germline V lookup: CDR1 SGHTA, CDR2 FQGNSA. CDR3 loop: CASSLRDTQYF. The CDR3 region has the DNA TGTGCCAGCAGCTTACGTGATACGCAGTATTTT.

The rearrangement uses TRBV7-2 and TRBJ1-4; a possible D gene is TRBD1 (6 bases). From germline, CDR1 is SGHTA and CDR2 FQGNSA. CDR3 length: 14 amino acids. Trimming pared 5 bases from V and 7 bases from J, leaving 14 bases between. The CDR3 loop is CASSRQVAGEKLFF. The CDR3 coding sequence is TGTGCCAGCAGCCGACAGGTGGCAGGTGAAAAACTGTTTTTT.

The chain has TRBV7-2 and TRBJ1-2; D is ambiguous. Germline values: CDR1 SGHTA, CDR2 FQGNSA. CDR3 length: 14 residues. V lost 1 base to trimming and J lost 4 bases, with 10 bases between them. The CDR3 protein is CASSLEGVVYGYTF. In nucleotides, the CDR3 is TGTGCCAGCAGCTTAGAGGGTGTCGTCTATGGCTACACCTTC.

CDR3 protein: CASRETGGGSYGYTF. The CDR3 region has the DNA TGTGCCAGTAGAGAAACAGGGGGCGGAAGCTATGGCTACACCTTC. This chain joins TRBV19 and TRBJ1-2, with 9 nucleotides matching TRBD1. From germline, CDR1 is LNHDA and CDR2 SQIVND (reference sequence). V lost 6 bases, J lost 4 bases, and 9 bases stayed unmatched. CDR3 length: 15 amino acids.

The genes are TRBV28 and TRBJ1-2; 8 nucleotides line up with TRBD1. J was trimmed by 14 bases and V by 4 bases; bases with no gene match: 9. This CDR3 has 12 residues. Per germline, CDR1 MDHEN and CDR2 SYDVKM. CDR3 in amino acids: CASSSPDRASTF. DNA for the CDR3: TGTGCCAGCAGTTCCCCGGACAGGGCATCTACCTTC.

The chain combines TRBV12-5 with TRBJ2-1, with D possibly being TRBD2 (5 bases). V lost 2 bases and J lost 10, with 12 bases in between. Per germline, CDR1 LGHNT and CDR2 FRNRAP. This CDR3 has 13 amino acids. The CDR3 region is CASGLWQSGEQFF. The CDR3 DNA follows: TGTGCTAGTGGTTTGTGGCAGTCGGGGGAGCAGTTCTTC. The whole variable domain, remainder taken from reference TRBV12-5 and TRBJ2-1, is DARVTQTPRHKVTEMGQEVTMRCQPILGHNTVFWYRQTMMQGLELLAYFRNRAPLDDSGMPKDRFSAEMPDATLATLKIQPSEPRDSAVYFCASGLWQSGEQFFGPGTRLTVL.

This rearrangement joins TRBV30 to TRBJ2-1; 8 nucleotides align to TRBD1. V lost 7 bases to trimming and J lost 1 base; unmatched junction nucleotides: 3. The CDR3 is 13 amino acids. CDR1 and CDR2 (germline): GTSNPN, SVGIG (reference sequence). CDR3 sequence: CAFDRGSYNEQFF. CDR3 sequence (DNA): TGTGCCTTTGACAGGGGTTCCTACAATGAGCAGTTCTTC.

The chain couples TRBV6-6 to TRBJ2-3; no definite D call. The CDR3 has 12 residues. Per germline, CDR1 MNHNY and CDR2 SVGAGI (reference sequence). Trimming took off 3 bases at V and 5 bases at J, with 6 bases between the two ends. The CDR3, as DNA: TGTGCCAGCAGTTATATGGGAGATACGCAGTATTTT. This encodes CASSYMGDTQYF.

A note on this clone: Other nucleotide sequences from this sample produce the same CDR3. DNA for the CDR3: TGCGCCAGCAGCTTGGCCCTGGGGACCACCTACGAGCAGTACTTC. Translated: CASSLALGTTYEQYF. The chain couples TRBV5-1 to TRBJ2-7; D possibly matches TRBD1 or TRBD2 (5 bases each). The length of the CDR3 is 15 residues. The V end lost 0 bases, the J end lost 2 bases, and 12 bases lay between the germline ends. CDR1 and CDR2 from the germline V gene are SGHRS and YFSETQ. Based on the CDR3 plus reference TRBV5-1 and TRBJ2-7, the full variable domain is KAGVTQTPRYLIKTRGQQVTLSCSPISGHRSVSWYQQTPGQGLQFLFEYFSETQRNKGNFPGRFSGRQFSNSRSEMNVSTLELGDSALYLCASSLALGTTYEQYFGPGTRLTVT.